This record covers a single T cell receptor (beta chain). Looked up from germline, CDR1 is SGHVS and CDR2 is FQNEAQ. CDR3 length equals 15 residues. V was trimmed by 1 base and J by 7 bases, leaving 16 bases between them. These data originate in a study of blood T cell repertoires in COVID-19. Profiling relied on immunoSEQ multiplex PCR, and the TCRdb table lists in-frame clones only, not all of them. The table records more than 300,000 clones, more than 75% of them present only once. The rearrangement uses TRBV7-8 and TRBJ2-5, with D maybe TRBD1 (5 bases). The TCR originated in a woman in her 30s with COVID-19, enrolled during active disease. Sequences were obtained from peripheral blood. CDR3 in amino acids: CASSLGGRASVTQYF. CDR3 bases: TGTGCCAGCAGCTTAGGGGGCCGGGCAAGTGTGACCCAGTACTTC. The full variable domain, completed using reference TRBV7-8 and TRBJ2-5, is GAGVSQSPRYKVAKRGQDVALRCDPISGHVSLFWYQQALGQGPEFLTYFQNEAQLDKSGLPSDRFFAERPEGSVSTLKIQRTQQEDSAVYLCASSLGGRASVTQYFGPGTRLLVL.